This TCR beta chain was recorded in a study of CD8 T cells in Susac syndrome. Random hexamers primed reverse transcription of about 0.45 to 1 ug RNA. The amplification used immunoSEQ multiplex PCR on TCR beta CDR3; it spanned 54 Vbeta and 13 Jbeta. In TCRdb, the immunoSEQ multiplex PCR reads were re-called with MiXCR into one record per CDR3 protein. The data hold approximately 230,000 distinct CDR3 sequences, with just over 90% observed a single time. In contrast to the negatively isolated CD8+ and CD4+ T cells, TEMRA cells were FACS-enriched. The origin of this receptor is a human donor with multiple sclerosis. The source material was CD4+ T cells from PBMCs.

CDR3 protein: CASSLGLENTEAFF. The CDR3 bases are TGTGCCAGCAGTTTAGGGCTGGAGAACACTGAAGCTTTCTTT. The chain recombines TRBV12-3 or TRBV12-4 with TRBJ1-1; D ambiguous. V was shortened by 1 base and J by 1 base, with 7 bases between the two germline ends. The CDR3 has 14 residues.